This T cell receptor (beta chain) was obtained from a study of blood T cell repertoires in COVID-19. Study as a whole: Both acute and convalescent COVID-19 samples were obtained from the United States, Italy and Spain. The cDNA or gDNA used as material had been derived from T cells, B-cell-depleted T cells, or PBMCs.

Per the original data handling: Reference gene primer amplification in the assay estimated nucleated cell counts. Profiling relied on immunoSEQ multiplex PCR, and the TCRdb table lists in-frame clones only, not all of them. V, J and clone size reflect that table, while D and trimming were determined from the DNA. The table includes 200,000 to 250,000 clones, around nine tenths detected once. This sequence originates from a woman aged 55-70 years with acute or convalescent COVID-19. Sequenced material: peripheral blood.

This chain's CDR3 is CASSTGTENSPLHF. In DNA form, the CDR3 reads TGCGCCAGTAGTACCGGGACAGAGAATTCACCCCTCCACTTT. V is TRBV5-1 and J is TRBJ1-6; 7 bases are shared with TRBD1. V lost 8 bases to trimming and J lost 7 bases; unmatched junction nucleotides: 9. The germline CDR1 and CDR2 sequences are SGHRS and YFSETQ. The CDR3 loop spans 14 amino acids.